A single sample is the source of the 5 T cell receptor beta chains below, sequenced in a study of blood T cell repertoires in COVID-19. This table comes from immunoSEQ multiplex PCR, and its TCRdb copy is limited to in-frame clones, with some not included. The sample records roughly 100,000 clones, about 90% being singletons. Sequenced: peripheral blood. The receptors were gathered from a man aged 45 to 65 with COVID-19, enrolled during active disease.

The DNA of the CDR3 is TGTGCCACCAGTAGGGGGGGATCCGATACGCAGTATTTT. It encodes CATSRGGSDTQYF. The chain couples TRBV24-1 to TRBJ2-3; D may be TRBD2 (7 bases). The germline V gene encodes CDR1 KGHDR and CDR2 SFDVKD. V lost 6 bases and J 6 bases, leaving 12 bases between the germline ends. The CDR3 runs to 13 residues.

J is TRBJ1-4 and V is TRBV30; possible D gene TRBD1, 6 bases. Germline V lookup: CDR1 GTSNPN, CDR2 SVGIG (reference sequence). With 4 bases removed from V and 2 bases from J, the gap between germline ends came to 11 bases. CDR3 length equals 14 residues. The CDR3 sequence: CAWTLGATNEKLFF. DNA for the CDR3: TGTGCCTGGACCCTGGGGGCGACTAATGAAAAACTGTTTTTT.

This clone was counted between two and nine times. The rearrangement links TRBV28 to TRBJ1-2; D not resolved. CDR3 length equals 13 residues. CDR1 is MDHEN, CDR2 SYDVKM, per germline. Trimming cost V 4 bases and J 3 bases, with 9 bases left between them. The chain's CDR3 is CASSWQEYYGYTF. The CDR3 DNA sequence: TGTGCCAGCAGTTGGCAGGAATACTATGGCTACACCTTC.

The J gene is TRBJ2-7, the V gene TRBV4-1; the match to TRBD1 covers 7 bases. The germline CDR1 and CDR2 sequences are MGHRA and YSYEKL. The CDR3 extends over 14 amino acids. Losses at the gene ends were 0 bases for V and 4 bases for J; bases not matched to a gene: 3. The CDR3 here is CASSQDNRGYEQYF. Here the CDR3 DNA reads TGCGCCAGCAGCCAAGACAACAGGGGTTACGAGCAGTACTTC.

The chain combines TRBV24-1 with TRBJ2-2; perhaps TRBD1 as D (5 bases). The germline CDR1 and CDR2 sequences are KGHDR and SFDVKD. The CDR3 is made up of 16 amino acids. V was shortened by 1 base and J by 1 base, with 9 bases between the two germline ends. The CDR3 nucleotides are TGTGCCACCAGTGATTTAGGCAGGGTGAACACCGGGGAGCTGTTTTTT. This codes for CATSDLGRVNTGELFF.